This T cell receptor (beta chain) appears in the sequencing data of a study of cytomegalovirus exposure and HLA in healthy donors. The study, taken as a whole, reports: Exclusion as indistinguishable affected some V segments, including TRBV6-2 and TRBV6-3. The authors considered a cluster of highly shared sequence variants likely to be a sequencing artifact.

V was pared by 2 bases and J by 3 bases, with 12 bases between. CDR3 length equals 15 residues. Looked up from germline, CDR1 is MNHEY and CDR2 is SVGAGI. Worth noting for this clone: Its antigen is unidentified.

Amplification used 60 Vbeta primers and 13 Jbeta primers. Method: immunoSEQ multiplex PCR; TCRdb's copy keeps in-frame clones and lacks some. The table includes roughly 240,000 clones, roughly 82% detected once. Sequencing was performed on PBMCs. The source is a woman aged 40 to 50 in good health and CMV-seropositive. The gene calls are TRBV6-5 and TRBJ2-3, with D possibly being TRBD1 (6 bases). In DNA, the CDR3 is TGTGCCAGCAGTTACCAGGGGACCTTGACAGATACGCAGTATTTT. Protein product: CASSYQGTLTDTQYF.